The entry below describes one T cell receptor (beta chain). TCRdb analysed the RT-PCR reads with MiXCR anew, one entry per CDR3 protein. The sample yields roughly 460,000 distinct CDR3 sequences, approximately 11% seen once. The data were obtained in a study of response to subunit inactivated influenza vaccine. The germline CDR1 and CDR2 sequences are ENHRY and SYGVKD. Trimming removed 10 bases at V and 3 bases at J, with 7 bases between. The CDR3 is 10 residues long. This material consisted of PBMCs from blood, taken roughly 47 days after vaccination. The rearrangement joins TRBV10-3 to TRBJ2-7, with unresolved D. This sequence originates from a man aged 50 to 59 who received an inactivated influenza vaccine. CDR3 sequence reads: CASDNYEQYF. The CDR3 DNA sequence: TGTGCCAGTGACAACTACGAGCAGTACTTC.